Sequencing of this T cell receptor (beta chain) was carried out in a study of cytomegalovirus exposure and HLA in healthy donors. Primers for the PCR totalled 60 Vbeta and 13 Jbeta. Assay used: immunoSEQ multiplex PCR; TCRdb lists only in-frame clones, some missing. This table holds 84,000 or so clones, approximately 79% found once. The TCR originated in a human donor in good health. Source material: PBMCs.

The CDR3 sequence: CASRGGLANNEQFF. As DNA, the CDR3 is TGTGCCAGCAGAGGGGGACTAGCGAACAATGAGCAGTTCTTC. The gene calls are TRBV21-1 and TRBJ2-1; TRBD2, as called in the table, went unchecked against the DNA. TRBV21-1 is described as a pseudogene. CDR3 length: 14 amino acids.